One and the same sample provided the 15 T cell receptor beta chains below, sequenced in a study of Ad26.COV2.S vaccination and SARS-CoV-2 variants. Assay used: immunoSEQ multiplex PCR; TCRdb lists only in-frame clones, some missing. The sample consists of approximately 460,000 clones, roughly nine tenths of them appearing once. Treatment given: some 20 received Ad26.COV2.S at low or high dose, single or two shots; about five received placebo; per-sample allocation not given. Collection of the samples took place on day 63 after the first injection of vaccine or placebo. Source: peripheral blood, taken in a trial of Ad26.COV2.S vaccine versus placebo. The receptors shown here come from a person between 18 and 59 years old who received the Ad26.COV2.S COVID-19 vaccine or a placebo.

The V and J genes are TRBV30 and TRBJ2-7; no clear D gene. Per the germline V gene, CDR1 is GTSNPN and CDR2 is SVGIG (reference sequence). The CDR3 length is 14 residues. V was clipped by 0 bases and J by 0 bases, with 9 bases between them. CDR3 in DNA: TGTGCCTGGAGTGTTTGGGCAGTCTCCTACGAGCAGTACTTC. Translating gives CAWSVWAVSYEQYF. The full variable domain, rest sourced from reference TRBV30 and TRBJ2-7, is SQTIHQWPATLVQPVGSPLSLECTVEGTSNPNLYWYRQAAGRGLQLLFYSVGIGQISSEVPQNLSASRPQDRQFILSSKKLLLSDSGFYLCAWSVWAVSYEQYFGPGTRLTVT.

The chain links TRBV3-1 (or the pseudogene TRBV3-2) to TRBJ1-2; a weak D match, TRBD1 (5 bases). The ends were cut back, 4 bases at V and 6 bases at J, with 12 bases in the middle. Germline V gene lookup returns CDR1 LGHDT and CDR2 YNNKEL (reference sequence). The CDR3 totals 13 residues. The CDR3 DNA follows: TGTGCCAGCAGCCCATCCACAGGACATGGCTACACCTTC. Translating gives CASSPSTGHGYTF.

The chain is built from TRBV10-3 and TRBJ2-7; no clear D gene. V lost 0 bases to trimming and J lost 1 base, with 4 bases between them. This CDR3 comprises 13 residues. CDR1 and CDR2 from the germline V gene are ENHRY and SYGVKD. This CDR3 reads CAISESVSYEQYF. DNA for the CDR3: TGTGCCATCAGTGAGTCAGTGTCCTACGAGCAGTACTTC.

This chain connects TRBV4-2 to TRBJ2-1; D is ambiguous. The V end lost 0 bases, the J end lost 0 bases, and 6 bases lay between the germline ends. Germline CDR1 and CDR2: LGHNA and YNFKEQ. This CDR3 contains 15 residues. The CDR3 DNA reads TGTGCCAGCAGCCAAGATGAGAGCTCCTACAATGAGCAGTTCTTC. Its translation is CASSQDESSYNEQFF.

The V and J genes are TRBV28 and TRBJ1-5, with a weak D call TRBD1 (6 bases). CDR3 size: 14 residues. The ends were cut back, 7 bases at V and 3 bases at J, with 13 bases in the middle. The germline gives CDR1 MDHEN, CDR2 SYDVKM. The CDR3 region is CASNTGPSNQPQHF. The CDR3 DNA follows: TGTGCCAGCAATACAGGGCCATCCAATCAGCCCCAGCATTTT.

V is TRBV21-1 and J is TRBJ2-3; TRBD1, the table's D call, lacks a check against the DNA. TRBV21-1 corresponds to a pseudogene. This CDR3 comprises 12 residues. The DNA for the CDR3 is TGTGCCAGCGTACAAGACACAGATACGCAGTATTTT. Translation gives CASVQDTDTQYF.

The J gene is TRBJ2-5, the V gene TRBV6-5, with D unclear. The CDR3 has 15 residues. Germline V CDR1 and CDR2: MNHEY, SVGAGI. The germline V and J ends were trimmed by 4 bases and 1 base, with 13 bases remaining between them. CDR3 residues: CASSWVGIGQETQYF. The CDR3 DNA is TGTGCCAGCAGTTGGGTAGGGATCGGCCAAGAGACCCAGTACTTC.

The rearrangement links TRBV7-8 to TRBJ2-7, with 10 bases identical to TRBD2. V gave up 5 bases and J gave up 3 bases; unmatched junction bases: 4. The CDR3 extends over 14 amino acids. The germline gives CDR1 SGHVS, CDR2 FQNEAQ. The CDR3 DNA sequence: TGTGCCAGCAGCATATGGACTAGCGGCTACGAGCAGTACTTC. Translation: CASSIWTSGYEQYF.

This chain uses TRBV30 with TRBJ1-1; 9 bases align to TRBD1. Unmatched junction bases numbered 18, after V lost 6 bases and J lost 10 bases. The CDR3 extends over 15 amino acids. CDR1 is GTSNPN, CDR2 SVGIG, per germline (reference sequence). CDR3 in amino acids: CACSPRGTGIGGAFF. The CDR3 DNA follows: TGTGCCTGTTCACCTAGGGGGACAGGGATAGGTGGAGCTTTCTTT.

The rearrangement links TRBV14 to TRBJ2-7, with 7 bases identical to TRBD1. Germline assignment: CDR1 SGHDN and CDR2 FVKESK. CDR3 length: 15 residues. The V and J ends lost 1 base and 2 bases, in that order; junction bases with no gene match: 5. The CDR3 nucleotides read TGTGCCAGCAGCCAAGTTGCTGGGACAGCCTACGAGCAGTACTTC. Amino acid sequence: CASSQVAGTAYEQYF. The complete variable domain, with remaining parts taken from reference TRBV14 and TRBJ2-7, reads EAGVTQFPSHSVIEKGQTVTLRCDPISGHDNLYWYRRVMGKEIKFLLHFVKESKQDESGMPNNRFLAERTGGTYSTLKVQPAELEDSGVYFCASSQVAGTAYEQYFGPGTRLTVT.

This clone was seen only a few times. The chain has TRBV5-8 and TRBJ2-7, with D possibly TRBD1 on 5 matching bases. From germline, CDR1 is SGHTS and CDR2 YDEGEE. The CDR3 length is 15 residues. The V and J ends lost 5 bases and 0 bases respectively, with 15 bases between them. In DNA form, the CDR3 reads TGTGCCAGCAGACACAGGACAATCCTCTCCTACGAGCAGTACTTC. Translation gives CASRHRTILSYEQYF.

CDR3 in DNA: TGTGCCAGCAGTTTAGGGCGACTAGAGGTCGATGAGCAGTTCTTC. It is translated as CASSLGRLEVDEQFF. V is TRBV28 and J is TRBJ2-1; a possible D gene is TRBD2 (6 bases). This CDR3 spans 15 amino acids. V lost 2 bases, J lost 8 bases, and 16 bases lay in between. From germline, CDR1 is MDHEN and CDR2 SYDVKM.

J is TRBJ2-3 and V is TRBV9, with unresolved D. CDR1 is SGDLS, CDR2 YYNGEE, per germline. CDR3 length equals 15 residues. Trimming cost V 4 bases and J 3 bases, with 15 bases left between them. CDR3 DNA sequence: TGTGCCAGCAGCCCCCGACCACAGAAGACAGATACGCAGTATTTT. Its translation is CASSPRPQKTDTQYF.

This rearrangement joins TRBV19 to TRBJ1-2; 8 nucleotides agree with TRBD1. The junction had 5 bases not matched to a gene; V was cut back by 1 base and J by 4 bases. Per the germline V gene, CDR1 is LNHDA and CDR2 is SQIVND (reference sequence). There are 15 residues in the CDR3. The CDR3 DNA follows: TGTGCCAGTAGTATAGGACAGGGGACCTCCTATGGCTACACCTTC. This encodes CASSIGQGTSYGYTF.

In DNA form, the CDR3 reads TGTGCCATCAGGGGACAGGGTGACTACGAGCAGTACTTC. Its protein product is CAIRGQGDYEQYF. The rearrangement links TRBV10-3 to TRBJ2-7, with 9 bases lining up with TRBD1. Germline V gene sequence: CDR1 ENHRY, CDR2 SYGVKD. The CDR3 has 13 amino acids. The ends lost 6 bases at V and 3 bases at J; junction bases unmatched: 3.